This is a list of T cell receptor beta chains from one sample in a study of CD8 T cells in Susac syndrome. TCRdb re-called the immunoSEQ multiplex PCR reads with MiXCR, one entry per CDR3 protein. The sample has around 150,000 distinct CDR3 sequences; approximately 94% are singletons. The sequencing input was CD4+ T cells from PBMCs. Source of these receptors: a human donor with multiple sclerosis. CDR3s include the opening cysteine and the closing phenylalanine or tryptophan. Each record gives: CDR3 protein, CDR3 DNA, clone size, D gene, J gene, V gene. The D gene is left open where the match is weak. Rows give clone size only sometimes, using once, few, many, or a class for an expanded clone.

CDR3 protein: CASSVQAGNEQYF; CDR3 DNA: TGTGCCAGCAGCGTACAGGCAGGGAACGAGCAGTACTTC; clone size: .; D gene: .; J gene: TRBJ2-7; V gene: TRBV9
CDR3 protein: CASSQDYGYTF; CDR3 DNA: TGTGCCAGCAGCCAGGACTATGGCTACACCTTC; clone size: few; D gene: .; J gene: TRBJ1-2; V gene: TRBV2
CDR3 protein: CSVVSGTVSYEQYF; CDR3 DNA: TGCAGCGTTGTGTCCGGGACAGTGTCCTACGAGCAGTACTTC; clone size: .; D gene: TRBD1; J gene: TRBJ2-7; V gene: TRBV29-1
CDR3 protein: CASSYHYEQYF; CDR3 DNA: TGTGCCAGCAGTTACCACTACGAGCAGTACTTC; clone size: .; D gene: .; J gene: TRBJ2-7; V gene: TRBV6-6
CDR3 protein: CASAREGLWETQYF; CDR3 DNA: TGTGCCAGCGCTCGGGAGGGCTTGTGGGAGACCCAGTACTTC; clone size: .; D gene: TRBD2; J gene: TRBJ2-5; V gene: TRBV10-3
CDR3 protein: CASSLSSASTSGIADTQYF; CDR3 DNA: TGTGCCAGCAGCTTAAGCTCCGCCTCGACTAGCGGGATAGCAGATACGCAGTATTTT; clone size: .; D gene: TRBD2; J gene: TRBJ2-3; V gene: TRBV7-6
CDR3 protein: CASSSGNQPQHF; CDR3 DNA: TGTGCCAGCTCATCAGGCAATCAGCCCCAGCATTTT; clone size: few; D gene: .; J gene: TRBJ1-5; V gene: TRBV28
CDR3 protein: CASSLYEGYGYTF; CDR3 DNA: TGTGCCAGCAGTTTGTACGAAGGGTATGGCTACACCTTC; clone size: .; D gene: .; J gene: TRBJ1-2; V gene: TRBV28
CDR3 protein: CAISEQGALGNTIYF; CDR3 DNA: TGTGCCATCAGTGAACAGGGGGCGCTTGGAAACACCATATATTTT; clone size: once; D gene: TRBD1; J gene: TRBJ1-3; V gene: TRBV10-3
CDR3 protein: CASSPNRVNIQYF; CDR3 DNA: TGTGCCAGCTCACCGAACAGGGTCAACATTCAGTACTTC; clone size: .; D gene: .; J gene: TRBJ2-4; V gene: TRBV18
CDR3 protein: CASSSRLAGGHEQFF; CDR3 DNA: TGTGCCAGCAGCTCTCGACTAGCGGGAGGACATGAGCAGTTCTTC; clone size: .; D gene: TRBD2; J gene: TRBJ2-1; V gene: TRBV11-2
CDR3 protein: CASSVGALATYEQYF; CDR3 DNA: TGTGCCAGCAGCGTAGGGGCTCTCGCGACCTACGAGCAGTACTTC; clone size: .; D gene: .; J gene: TRBJ2-7; V gene: TRBV9
CDR3 protein: CASRETGAYEQYF; CDR3 DNA: TGTGCCAGTAGAGAGACAGGGGCCTACGAGCAGTACTTC; clone size: .; D gene: TRBD1; J gene: TRBJ2-7; V gene: TRBV19
CDR3 protein: CASSLAGPYEQYF; CDR3 DNA: TGTGCCAGCAGCTTGGCAGGGCCCTACGAGCAGTACTTC; clone size: .; D gene: .; J gene: TRBJ2-7; V gene: TRBV7-9
CDR3 protein: CSVVRTFDNEQFF; CDR3 DNA: TGCAGCGTTGTGAGGACGTTTGACAATGAGCAGTTCTTC; clone size: once; D gene: .; J gene: TRBJ2-1; V gene: TRBV29-1
CDR3 protein: CASSYQGSYGYTF; CDR3 DNA: TGTGCCAGCAGTTACCAGGGAAGTTATGGCTACACCTTC; clone size: .; D gene: .; J gene: TRBJ1-2; V gene: TRBV6-2/TRBV6-3
CDR3 protein: CASSPQSRGPYEQYF; CDR3 DNA: TGTGCCAGCAGCCCCCAGAGTAGGGGGCCCTACGAGCAGTACTTC; clone size: .; D gene: TRBD1; J gene: TRBJ2-7; V gene: TRBV7-3
CDR3 protein: CASSLEQGPPSYEQYF; CDR3 DNA: TGTGCCAGCAGCTTAGAACAGGGACCCCCCTCCTACGAGCAGTACTTC; clone size: .; D gene: .; J gene: TRBJ2-7; V gene: TRBV7-2
CDR3 protein: CSATGGRLNEKLFF; CDR3 DNA: TGCAGTGCTACGGGGGGACGGTTAAATGAAAAACTGTTTTTT; clone size: .; D gene: .; J gene: TRBJ1-4; V gene: TRBV20-1
CDR3 protein: CSVEPHGGRTEAFF; CDR3 DNA: TGCAGCGTTGAACCTCACGGTGGAAGAACTGAAGCTTTCTTT; clone size: .; D gene: .; J gene: TRBJ1-1; V gene: TRBV29-1
CDR3 protein: CASSVITEGTEAFF; CDR3 DNA: TGTGCCAGCAGCGTCATAACAGAGGGTACTGAAGCTTTCTTT; clone size: .; D gene: .; J gene: TRBJ1-1; V gene: TRBV9
CDR3 protein: CASSYGAGRTDTQYF; CDR3 DNA: TGTGCCAGCAGTTACGGAGCGGGACGAACAGATACGCAGTATTTT; clone size: once; D gene: TRBD2; J gene: TRBJ2-3; V gene: TRBV6-2/TRBV6-3
CDR3 protein: CASSSQLAGQETQYF; CDR3 DNA: TGTGCCAGCAGTTCGCAACTAGCGGGACAAGAGACCCAGTACTTC; clone size: .; D gene: TRBD2; J gene: TRBJ2-5; V gene: TRBV27
CDR3 protein: CASSEFTNIQYF; CDR3 DNA: TGTGCCAGCAGTGAATTTACCAACATTCAGTACTTC; clone size: .; D gene: .; J gene: TRBJ2-4; V gene: TRBV2
CDR3 protein: CASSLPGRAGYTF; CDR3 DNA: TGTGCCAGCAGTTTACCGGGACGGGCTGGCTACACCTTC; clone size: .; D gene: .; J gene: TRBJ1-2; V gene: TRBV28
CDR3 protein: CASSVGTASYGYTF; CDR3 DNA: TGTGCCAGCAGTGTAGGGACAGCATCTTATGGCTACACCTTC; clone size: .; D gene: TRBD1; J gene: TRBJ1-2; V gene: TRBV12-3/TRBV12-4
CDR3 protein: CASSLRTSGRRGNEQFF; CDR3 DNA: TGTGCCAGCAGCTTGAGGACTAGCGGGAGGAGGGGAAATGAGCAGTTCTTC; clone size: .; D gene: TRBD2; J gene: TRBJ2-1; V gene: TRBV7-2
CDR3 protein: CASSQGSSPHDTQYF; CDR3 DNA: TGTGCCAGCAGCCAAGGGTCCAGTCCCCACGATACGCAGTATTTT; clone size: .; D gene: .; J gene: TRBJ2-3; V gene: TRBV4-2
CDR3 protein: CASSPRDRGIHTQYF; CDR3 DNA: TGTGCCAGCAGCCCCCGGGACAGGGGGATTCATACGCAGTATTTT; clone size: .; D gene: TRBD1; J gene: TRBJ2-3; V gene: TRBV7-9
CDR3 protein: CASSGGQAKTETQYF; CDR3 DNA: TGTGCCAGCAGTGGAGGACAGGCTAAAACGGAGACCCAGTACTTC; clone size: .; D gene: TRBD1; J gene: TRBJ2-5; V gene: TRBV2
CDR3 protein: CASSRGNGGYGYTF; CDR3 DNA: TGTGCCAGCAGCCGGGGGAACGGTGGCTATGGCTACACCTTC; clone size: .; D gene: .; J gene: TRBJ1-2; V gene: TRBV7-9
CDR3 protein: CASSEIDASSYNEQFF; CDR3 DNA: TGTGCCAGCAGTGAAATAGACGCCAGCTCCTACAATGAGCAGTTCTTC; clone size: .; D gene: .; J gene: TRBJ2-1; V gene: TRBV6-1
CDR3 protein: CASSLGSANYGYTF; CDR3 DNA: TGCGCCAGCAGCTTGGGGAGCGCTAACTATGGCTACACCTTC; clone size: .; D gene: .; J gene: TRBJ1-2; V gene: TRBV5-1
CDR3 protein: CSVAGQGNTEAFF; CDR3 DNA: TGCAGCGTGGCGGGACAGGGTAACACTGAAGCTTTCTTT; clone size: .; D gene: TRBD1; J gene: TRBJ1-1; V gene: TRBV29-1
CDR3 protein: CSVAPASSYEQYF; CDR3 DNA: TGCAGCGTTGCTCCCGCGTCGTCCTACGAGCAGTACTTC; clone size: .; D gene: .; J gene: TRBJ2-7; V gene: TRBV29-1
CDR3 protein: CASNSGGGTGELFF; CDR3 DNA: TGTGCCAGCAATTCTGGGGGAGGAACCGGGGAGCTGTTTTTT; clone size: .; D gene: .; J gene: TRBJ2-2; V gene: TRBV25-1
CDR3 protein: CASSLGDGGYYGYTF; CDR3 DNA: TGCGCCAGCAGCTTGGGGGATGGGGGCTACTATGGCTACACCTTC; clone size: .; D gene: .; J gene: TRBJ1-2; V gene: TRBV5-1
CDR3 protein: CASSLASGINEQFF; CDR3 DNA: TGTGCCAGCAGCTTGGCTAGCGGGATCAATGAGCAGTTCTTC; clone size: once; D gene: TRBD2; J gene: TRBJ2-1; V gene: TRBV5-4
CDR3 protein: CATSRDRGTGTGELFF; CDR3 DNA: TGTGCCACCAGCCGGGACAGGGGAACGGGCACCGGGGAGCTGTTTTTT; clone size: .; D gene: TRBD1; J gene: TRBJ2-2; V gene: TRBV24-1
CDR3 protein: CASSLYGTQYF; CDR3 DNA: TGTGCCAGCAGTTTATACGGGACCCAGTACTTC; clone size: .; D gene: .; J gene: TRBJ2-5; V gene: TRBV27
CDR3 protein: CASSPPDRGKLFF; CDR3 DNA: TGTGCCAGCTCACCACCGGACCGGGGGAAACTGTTTTTT; clone size: .; D gene: .; J gene: TRBJ1-4; V gene: TRBV18
CDR3 protein: CAWSIDRGVTDTQYF; CDR3 DNA: TGTGCCTGGAGTATCGACAGGGGGGTCACAGATACGCAGTATTTT; clone size: .; D gene: TRBD1; J gene: TRBJ2-3; V gene: TRBV30
CDR3 protein: CASISEGHKPQHF; CDR3 DNA: TGTGCCAGCATTTCGGAGGGACATAAGCCCCAGCATTTT; clone size: once; D gene: .; J gene: TRBJ1-5; V gene: TRBV28
CDR3 protein: CASSHPSDRVDF; CDR3 DNA: TGTGCCAGCAGCCATCCGTCGGACAGGGTGGATTTT; clone size: .; D gene: TRBD1; J gene: TRBJ2-3; V gene: TRBV7-9
CDR3 protein: CASSAGGNTGELFF; CDR3 DNA: TGTGCCAGCAGCGCTGGGGGGAACACCGGGGAGCTGTTTTTT; clone size: .; D gene: .; J gene: TRBJ2-2; V gene: TRBV9
CDR3 protein: CASSLEAALTSPLHF; CDR3 DNA: TGTGCCAGCAGTTTAGAGGCGGCCCTAACATCACCCCTCCACTTT; clone size: .; D gene: .; J gene: TRBJ1-6; V gene: TRBV12-3/TRBV12-4
CDR3 protein: CASSQVRGVVTGELFF; CDR3 DNA: TGCGCCAGCAGCCAAGTAAGGGGGGTTGTCACCGGGGAGCTGTTTTTT; clone size: .; D gene: .; J gene: TRBJ2-2; V gene: TRBV4-1
CDR3 protein: CATSDGTGGTDTQYF; CDR3 DNA: TGTGCCACCAGTGACGGGACAGGGGGCACAGATACGCAGTATTTT; clone size: .; D gene: TRBD1; J gene: TRBJ2-3; V gene: TRBV24-1
CDR3 protein: CAWSVAPYNEQFF; CDR3 DNA: TGTGCCTGGAGTGTAGCCCCTTACAATGAGCAGTTCTTC; clone size: .; D gene: .; J gene: TRBJ2-1; V gene: TRBV30
CDR3 protein: CASSYGIAGLLSEQFF; CDR3 DNA: TGTGCCAGCAGTTATGGGATAGCGGGACTCCTATCAGAGCAGTTCTTC; clone size: .; D gene: TRBD2; J gene: TRBJ2-1; V gene: TRBV6-2/TRBV6-3
CDR3 protein: CATRPGPKGTDTQYF; CDR3 DNA: TGTGCCACCAGACCGGGACCTAAGGGGACAGATACGCAGTATTTT; clone size: .; D gene: .; J gene: TRBJ2-3; V gene: TRBV24-1
CDR3 protein: CASSEGLADYNEQFF; CDR3 DNA: TGTGCCAGCAGTGAGGGACTAGCGGACTACAATGAGCAGTTCTTC; clone size: .; D gene: TRBD2; J gene: TRBJ2-1; V gene: TRBV6-4
CDR3 protein: CASSVDNTDTQYF; CDR3 DNA: TGTGCCAGCAGTGTGGATAACACAGATACGCAGTATTTT; clone size: .; D gene: .; J gene: TRBJ2-3; V gene: TRBV2